This TCR beta chain comes out of a study of a mutant IDH1 vaccine in newly diagnosed glioma. The method was immunoSEQ multiplex PCR; TCRdb's version includes in-frame clones alone and lacks a portion of them. The sample includes over 75,000 clones, about 87% of them seen just once. The time point here: baseline, week 1 (first vaccination visit). Specified treatment: pre-vaccination baseline after standard-of-care therapy. Those who donated had recent WHO grade 3 or 4 IDH1-mutant, ATRX-lost astrocytomas. Germline-derived CDR1 and CDR2 are MNHNS and SASEGT. V shed 4 bases, J shed 5 bases, and the junction held 11 bases outside the gene matches. CDR3 length equals 16 residues.

The clonotype comes from a woman aged 45 to 65 with glioma. Here the sequenced sample was PBMCs, taken from a glioma patient treated with radiotherapy, temozolomide or both. V usage is TRBV6-1 and J usage is TRBJ2-1; 7 nucleotides line up with TRBD1. The CDR3 loop is CASSVPQGHRHNEQFF. CDR3 nucleotide sequence: TGTGCCAGCAGTGTCCCACAGGGGCATCGCCACAATGAGCAGTTCTTC.